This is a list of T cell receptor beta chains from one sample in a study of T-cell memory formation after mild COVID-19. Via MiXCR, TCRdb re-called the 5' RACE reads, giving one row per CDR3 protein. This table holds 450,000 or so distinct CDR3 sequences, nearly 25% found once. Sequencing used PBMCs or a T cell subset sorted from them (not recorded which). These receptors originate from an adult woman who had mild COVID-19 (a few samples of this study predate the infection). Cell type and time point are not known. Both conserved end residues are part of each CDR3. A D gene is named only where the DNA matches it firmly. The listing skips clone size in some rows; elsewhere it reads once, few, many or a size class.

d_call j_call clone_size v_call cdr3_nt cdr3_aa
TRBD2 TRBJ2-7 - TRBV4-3 TGCGCCAGCAGCCAAGTCACTAGCGGGATGTACGAGCAGTACTTC CASSQVTSGMYEQYF
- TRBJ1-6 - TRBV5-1 TGCGCCAGCAGCTTAGGACCAAGCGCCAGTTCACCCCTCCACTTT CASSLGPSASSPLHF
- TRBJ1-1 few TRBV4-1 TGCGCCAGCAGCCAAGATATTCGGGACCGGGGGAACACTGAAGCTTTCTTT CASSQDIRDRGNTEAFF
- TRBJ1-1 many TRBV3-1 TGTGCCAGCAGCCAAGTACAGGGGAACACTGAAGCTTTCTTT CASSQVQGNTEAFF
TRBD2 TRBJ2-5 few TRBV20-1 TGCAGTGCTACCGGACTAGCGGGAAATGGGGAGACCCAGTACTTC CSATGLAGNGETQYF
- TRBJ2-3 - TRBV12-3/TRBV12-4 TGTGCCAGCACTCCGCTAGGGGCAACCTTCGCAGATACGCAGTATTTT CASTPLGATFADTQYF
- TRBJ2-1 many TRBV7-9 TGTGCCAGCAGCCTGTCGTTTGAACAGTTCTTC CASSLSFEQFF
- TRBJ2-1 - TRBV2 TGTGCCAGCACCCCGCGGGACAATGAGCAGTTCTTC CASTPRDNEQFF
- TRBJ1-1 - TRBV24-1 TGTGCCACCAGGGGTGGGGGGGTGACTGAAGCTTTCTTT CATRGGGVTEAFF
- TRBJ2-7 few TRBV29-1 TGCAGCGTTATTTTAGAATTGGGTTACGAGCAGTACTTC CSVILELGYEQYF
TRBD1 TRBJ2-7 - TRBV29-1 TGCAGCGTTTACCACCCAAAGAACAGGGGTTCCGAGCAGTACTTC CSVYHPKNRGSEQYF
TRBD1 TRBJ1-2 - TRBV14 TGTGCCAGCAGCCAAGATGGAACAGGGGTCTATGGCTACACCTTC CASSQDGTGVYGYTF
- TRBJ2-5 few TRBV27 TGTGCCAGCAGTCTCCGGACCCTGGGGACCCAGTACTTC CASSLRTLGTQYF
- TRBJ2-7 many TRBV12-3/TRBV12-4 TGTGCCAGCAGTTCGGGATTCCACGAGCAGTACTTC CASSSGFHEQYF
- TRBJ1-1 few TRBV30 TGTGCCTGGAGGCTGACATTTGAAGCTTTCTTT CAWRLTFEAFF
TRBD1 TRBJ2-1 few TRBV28 TGTGCCAGCAGGGGACAGGGATTGTCCCCTGAGCAGTTCTTC CASRGQGLSPEQFF
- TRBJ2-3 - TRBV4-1 TGCGCCAGCAGCCGAAGGATACTTGCGACAGATACGCAGTATTTT CASSRRILATDTQYF
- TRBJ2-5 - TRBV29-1 TGCAGCGTCGGAGTAACAAACAGGGTTGCCTGGGGAGAGACCCAGTACTTC CSVGVTNRVAWGETQYF
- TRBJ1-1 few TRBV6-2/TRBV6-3 TGTGCCAGCAGTTACTCGATCTGGGTAGGCCTCACTGAAGCTTTCTTT CASSYSIWVGLTEAFF
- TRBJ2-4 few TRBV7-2 TGTGCCAGCAGCTTAGGACGGCCTCAGTACTTC CASSLGRPQYF
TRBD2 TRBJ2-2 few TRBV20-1 TGCAGTGCCCCCCACCCCGGGAGGGCCACCGGGGAGCTGTTTTTT CSAPHPGRATGELFF
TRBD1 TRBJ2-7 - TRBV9 TGTGCCAGCAGCGGAAGCGCAGGGACAGGGCTGAACGAGCAGTACTTC CASSGSAGTGLNEQYF
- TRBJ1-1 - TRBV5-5 TGTGCCAGCAGCTTTTCGACAGTTGAAGCTTTCTTT CASSFSTVEAFF
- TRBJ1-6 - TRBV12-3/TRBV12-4 TGTGCCAGCAGTTTGTCCGGGGCCCGGATCTATTCACCCCTCCACTTT CASSLSGARIYSPLHF
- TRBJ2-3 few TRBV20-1 TGCAGTGCTAGAGGTGAGACGGGCACAGATACGCAGTATTTT CSARGETGTDTQYF
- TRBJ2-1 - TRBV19 TGTGCCACTGGGCCGGCTGCTTACAATGAGCAGTTCTTC CATGPAAYNEQFF
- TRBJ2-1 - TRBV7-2 TGTGCCAGCAGCTTCGTAGGGGCGCTTTACAATGAGCAGTTCTTC CASSFVGALYNEQFF
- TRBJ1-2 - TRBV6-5 TGTGCCAGCAGTTACTCGTCAGGGCAGCACTATGGCTACACCTTC CASSYSSGQHYGYTF
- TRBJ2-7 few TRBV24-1 TGTGCCACCAGTGATTTGACCGGGTACGAGCAGTACTTC CATSDLTGYEQYF
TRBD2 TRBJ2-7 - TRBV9 TGTGCCAGCAGCGTTGGACTAGCCCGAACCTACGAGCAGTACTTC CASSVGLARTYEQYF
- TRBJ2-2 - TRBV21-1 TGTGCCAGCAGCAAAGTAACAGATACCCCGCCCGGGGAGCTGTTTTTT CASSKVTDTPPGELFF